A single sample gave rise to the 9 T cell receptor beta chains below, sequenced in a study of response to subunit inactivated influenza vaccine (dated by TCRdb to 2017 to 2018). Library creation used RT-PCR. Instrument on record: Illumina HiSeq 2500. Through fastp at Q25 and MiXCR, TCRdb rebuilt clones from the public reads, retaining in-frame beta chains. Each record represents a unique CDR3 protein, reported with the most common genes and DNA among its rows. The sample table holds about 700,000 distinct CDR3 sequences, of which approximately 14% were seen once. The top ten clonotypes cover around 10% of the sample. Specimen: PBMCs from blood, collected about 11 days after vaccination. These receptors were taken from a man aged 45 to 65 who received an inactivated influenza vaccine. Donor details come from another sample of the same person, matched by shared clones.

The chain is built from TRBV6-2 or TRBV6-3 and TRBJ2-1; 7 nucleotides agree with TRBD2. V shed 4 bases, J shed 4 bases, and the junction held 4 bases outside the gene matches. The CDR3 runs to 14 residues. The germline CDR1 and CDR2 sequences are MNHEY and SVGEGT. The CDR3 nucleotides read TGTGCCAGCAGTTCGGCGGGGGATTACAATGAGCAGTTCTTC. Amino acids: CASSSAGDYNEQFF.

V gene TRBV18 combines with J gene TRBJ1-2; 7 positions agree with TRBD1. This CDR3 is built from 13 residues. Germline CDR1 KGHSH, CDR2 LQKENI. V trimming: 2 bases; J trimming: 7 bases; junction bases outside the gene matches: 4. The CDR3 DNA sequence: TGTGCCAGCTCACCAACAGGGGCGCGTGGCTACACCTTC. Translating gives CASSPTGARGYTF.

The chain has TRBV30 and TRBJ1-2; maybe TRBD1 (5 bases). V was cut by 4 bases and J by 2 bases, with 20 bases left in between. The CDR3 is made up of 16 amino acids. Germline CDR1 and CDR2: GTSNPN and SVGIG (reference sequence). CDR3 residues: CAWISQWGSRNYGYTF. The CDR3 nucleotides are TGTGCCTGGATTAGTCAATGGGGCAGCCGAAACTATGGCTACACCTTC.

V usage is TRBV12-3 or TRBV12-4 and J usage is TRBJ1-2; no clear D gene. The CDR3 loop spans 13 amino acids. Trimming took off 6 bases at V and 5 bases at J, with 13 bases between the two ends. In nucleotides, the CDR3 is TGTGCCAGCAGCCGAGACTTGATTTATGGCTACACCTTC. Translated, it gives CASSRDLIYGYTF.

The chain has TRBV2 and TRBJ2-7; D unclear. Germline V lookup: CDR1 SNHLY, CDR2 FYNNEI. The CDR3 extends over 12 amino acids. Trimming took off 3 bases at V and 7 bases at J, with 10 bases between the two ends. As DNA, the CDR3 is TGTGCCAGCAGTGATCAGGTTTTGGAGCAGTACTTC. It yields the protein CASSDQVLEQYF.

This clonotype was seen more than once but under ten times. V usage is TRBV4-2 and J usage is TRBJ2-6; the D gene is possibly TRBD2 (6 bases). This CDR3 region has 19 residues. Trimming left V 0 bases short and J 0 bases short, with 15 bases between. Germline CDR1 reads LGHNA; CDR2 reads YNFKEQ. CDR3 sequence: CASSQDTLGGGSGANVLTF. The CDR3 DNA reads TGTGCCAGCAGCCAAGACACCTTGGGGGGAGGCTCTGGGGCCAACGTCCTGACTTTC.

This clonotype was found a few times. The V gene is TRBV27, the J gene TRBJ2-7, with a tentative D call TRBD1 (5 bases). Trimming stripped 3 bases from V and 2 bases from J, with 14 bases between. The CDR3 consists of 15 residues. Per germline, CDR1 MNHEY and CDR2 SMNVEV (reference sequence). The CDR3 loop reads CASSFSRAGPYEQYF. As DNA, the CDR3 is TGTGCCAGCAGTTTCTCCAGGGCTGGGCCCTACGAGCAGTACTTC.

This chain uses TRBV5-1 with TRBJ2-1; 11 nucleotides line up with TRBD2. CDR1 is SGHRS, CDR2 YFSETQ, per germline. V trimming: 6 bases; J trimming: 7 bases; junction bases outside the gene matches: 6. The CDR3 has 14 amino acids. The CDR3: CASIGTSGPNEQFF. CDR3 DNA sequence: TGCGCCAGCATCGGGACTAGCGGCCCGAATGAGCAGTTCTTC.

The chain joins TRBV2 to TRBJ2-3; D possibly corresponds to TRBD1 (5 bases). The CDR3 contains 14 residues. V was shortened by 3 bases and J by 7 bases, with 14 bases between the two germline ends. CDR1 is SNHLY and CDR2 is FYNNEI in the germline V gene. The CDR3 spells CASSDRVFENTQYF. CDR3 DNA sequence: TGTGCCAGCAGTGACAGGGTCTTTGAAAATACGCAGTATTTT.